This T cell receptor (beta chain) was retrieved from a study of blood T cell repertoires in COVID-19. Produced via immunoSEQ multiplex PCR; TCRdb's table is partial and in-frame only. The sample includes some 250,000 clones, approximately 83% of them seen just once. Participants spanned ages roughly 18 to 95 years and resided in 20 to 25 US areas. Clinical history reported by participants formed the basis on which cohorts were assigned. V dropped 4 bases and J dropped 7; count of bases not matched to a gene: 6. Germline-derived CDR1 and CDR2 are ENHRY and SYGVKD. The CDR3 length is 15 residues. Source material: PBMCs or T cells enriched from blood (not recorded which). V and J are TRBV10-3 and TRBJ2-1, with 11 bases identical to TRBD2. This TCR derives from a woman aged 45-60 years who had recovered from COVID-19. This CDR3 is CAISGTSGSRNEQFF. Written as DNA, the CDR3 is TGTGCCATCAGTGGAACTAGCGGGAGTCGGAATGAGCAGTTCTTC.